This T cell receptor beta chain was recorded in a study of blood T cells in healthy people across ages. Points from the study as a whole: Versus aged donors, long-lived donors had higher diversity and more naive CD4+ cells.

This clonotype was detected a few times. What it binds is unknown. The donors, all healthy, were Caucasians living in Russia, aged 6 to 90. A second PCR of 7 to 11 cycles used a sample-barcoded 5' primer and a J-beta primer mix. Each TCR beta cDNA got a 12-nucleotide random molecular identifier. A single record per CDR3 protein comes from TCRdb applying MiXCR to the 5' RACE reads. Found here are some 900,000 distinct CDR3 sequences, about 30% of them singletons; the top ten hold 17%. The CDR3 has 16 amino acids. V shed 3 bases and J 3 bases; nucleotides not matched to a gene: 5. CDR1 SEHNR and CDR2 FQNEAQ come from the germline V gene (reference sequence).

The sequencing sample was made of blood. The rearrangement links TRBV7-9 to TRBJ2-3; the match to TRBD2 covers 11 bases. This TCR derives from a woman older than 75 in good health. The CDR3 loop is CASSFSIAGGTDTQYF. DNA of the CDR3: TGTGCCAGCAGCTTCTCCATAGCGGGGGGGACAGATACGCAGTATTTT.